The 6 T cell receptor beta chains below were found in one sample sequenced in a study of vaccination and CD4 T cells after COVID-19. Antigens for these TCRs are unknown. Treatment defined: approximately nine-day PBMC culture with coronavirus spike peptide pools or control peptides (ViraFEST assay). Cultured CD4+ T-cell DNA underwent Oncomine TCR Beta short-read sequencing. TCRdb ran MiXCR on the PCR reads and lists one entry per CDR3 protein. The repertoire holds about 13,000 distinct CDR3 sequences, with 50% to 55% as singletons. The sample consisted of CD4+ T cells from blood, cultured in vitro. The source of these receptors is a human donor who had recovered from COVID-19.

The rearrangement uses TRBV10-3 and TRBJ1-5; D gene unclear. Trimming removed 3 bases at V and 0 bases at J, with 6 bases between. The CDR3 sequence is 14 residues long. Germline V CDR1 and CDR2: ENHRY, SYGVKD. CDR3 sequence reads: CAISDPDSNQPQHF. The CDR3 coding sequence is TGTGCCATCAGTGATCCCGATAGCAATCAGCCCCAGCATTTT.

This chain joins TRBV7-2 and TRBJ2-7; TRBD1 matches 11 bases. With 7 bases clipped from V and 7 bases from J, the junction kept 9 bases outside the gene matches. The CDR3 loop spans 14 amino acids. CDR1 is SGHTA and CDR2 is FQGNSA in the germline V gene. The DNA for the CDR3 is TGTGCCAGCAATGAGTTGGGACAGGGGGAAGAGCAGTACTTC. Translated, it gives CASNELGQGEEQYF.

The chain combines TRBV6-1 with TRBJ2-7; 14 nucleotides agree with TRBD2. The CDR3 totals 15 residues. In germline, CDR1 is MNHNS, CDR2 SASEGT. The junction had 10 bases not matched to a gene; V was cut back by 6 bases and J by 9 bases. The CDR3 DNA sequence: TGTGCCAGCAGCCGACTCGGACTAGCGGGAGGTTCGCAGTACTTC. It is translated as CASSRLGLAGGSQYF.

V and J are TRBV6-2 or TRBV6-3 and TRBJ1-5, with 12 bases aligning to TRBD1. After removal of 6 bases from V and 7 bases from J, the junction contained 7 bases not matched to a gene. Germline loops: CDR1 MNHEY, CDR2 SVGEGT. The CDR3 is made up of 15 amino acids. CDR3 sequence: CASSGGTGGWQPQHF. The CDR3 DNA sequence: TGTGCCAGCAGCGGCGGGACAGGGGGCTGGCAGCCCCAGCATTTT.

The rearrangement joins TRBV2 to TRBJ2-7; 7 bases agree with TRBD1. Trimming removed 10 bases from V and 7 bases from J; junction bases left unmatched: 13. The CDR3 is 13 residues long. In germline, CDR1 is SNHLY, CDR2 FYNNEI. In DNA, the CDR3 is TGTGCCACCGTGACAGGGCCAAATCGGGAGCAGTACTTC. As protein: CATVTGPNREQYF.

This clonotype has only a few counts. The chain joins TRBV6-1 to TRBJ2-1, with 16 bases fitting TRBD2. The V gene's germline CDR1 is MNHNS and CDR2 SASEGT. The CDR3 contains 19 residues. V was pared by 6 bases and J by 8 bases, with 16 bases of the junction left unmatched. The CDR3 loop is CASRGPGLAGGPVTDEQFF. In DNA, the CDR3 is TGTGCCAGCAGGGGACCGGGACTAGCGGGAGGGCCCGTGACGGATGAGCAGTTCTTC.